Following are 24 T cell receptor beta chains from one sample sequenced in a study of blood T cells in healthy people across ages. PCR was performed a second time for roughly 7 to 12 cycles using a sample-barcoded 5' primer and a J-beta primer mix. TCRdb reprocessed the 5' RACE reads with MiXCR, giving one entry per CDR3 protein. The sample lists 600,000 or so distinct CDR3 sequences, less than 60% occurring once. Sequenced input: blood. All receptors derive from a man older than 75 in good health.

This clonotype was counted between two and nine times. The chain employs TRBV4-3 and TRBJ2-1, with TRBD1 as a possible D gene (5 bases). V was trimmed by 0 bases and J by 4 bases, leaving 16 bases between them. Germline V CDR1 and CDR2: LGHNA, YSLEER. This CDR3 is built from 17 residues. The CDR3 reads CASSQDWFQGGYNEQFF. The CDR3 DNA sequence: TGCGCCAGCAGCCAAGATTGGTTTCAGGGTGGTTACAATGAGCAGTTCTTC.

V is TRBV20-1 and J is TRBJ2-3; D is perhaps TRBD2 (5 bases). V dropped 0 bases and J dropped 0 bases, with 13 bases sitting between them. The CDR3 spans 16 residues. Germline CDR1 DFQATT, CDR2 SNEGSKA (reference sequence). The chain's CDR3 is CSARDSSGDSTDTQYF. As DNA, the CDR3 is TGCAGTGCTAGAGATTCATCCGGGGATAGCACAGATACGCAGTATTTT.

This sequence joins TRBV5-1 and TRBJ2-7; D might be TRBD1 or TRBD2, each matching 5 bases. V lost 2 bases and J 3 bases, leaving 12 bases between the germline ends. The germline CDR1 and CDR2 sequences are SGHRS and YFSETQ. This CDR3 comprises 14 residues. In nucleotides, the CDR3 is TGCGCCAGCAGCTTAGGGACCGAAGGCTACGAGCAGTACTTC. Amino acid sequence: CASSLGTEGYEQYF.

This clonotype has just a few counts. V gene TRBV9 combines with J gene TRBJ2-1, with 7 bases that match TRBD2. CDR3 length: 16 residues. Losses at the gene ends were 4 bases for V and 4 bases for J; bases not matched to a gene: 11. Germline lookup yields CDR1 SGDLS and CDR2 YYNGEE. The CDR3 is CASSPHLAAVYNEQFF. The CDR3, as DNA: TGTGCCAGCAGCCCACATCTAGCGGCCGTTTACAATGAGCAGTTCTTC.

The CDR3 reads CASMQGRDNEQFF. CDR3 nucleotides: TGTGCCAGCATGCAGGGCCGAGACAATGAGCAGTTCTTC. The gene calls are TRBV6-2 or TRBV6-3 and TRBJ2-1; D may be TRBD1 (5 bases). This CDR3 comprises 13 residues. Trimming took off 7 bases at V and 5 bases at J, with 12 bases between the two ends. Germline CDR1 MNHEY, CDR2 SVGEGT.

Only a few counts were recorded for this clonotype. This chain connects TRBV29-1 to TRBJ2-3; possibly TRBD2 for D (6 bases). Germline V CDR1 and CDR2: SQVTM, ANQGSEA. The CDR3 has 13 amino acids. V was trimmed by 7 bases and J by 3 bases, leaving 14 bases between them. The CDR3 reads CSGGTLRTDTQYF. CDR3 coding DNA: TGCAGCGGCGGGACTCTACGTACAGATACGCAGTATTTT.

Only a few counts were recorded for this clonotype. The chain couples TRBV6-2 or TRBV6-3 to TRBJ2-3; D possibly corresponds to TRBD2 (6 bases). CDR1 MNHEY and CDR2 SVGEGT come from the germline V gene. Trimming left V 2 bases short and J 10 bases short, with 13 bases between. The CDR3 has 13 residues. This CDR3 reads CASSYPPREAQYF. In DNA form, the CDR3 reads TGTGCCAGCAGTTACCCACCCAGGGAGGCGCAGTATTTT.

V gene TRBV5-1 combines with J gene TRBJ1-2, with a tentative D call TRBD1 (6 bases). V lost 2 bases and J lost 5, with 10 bases in between. The germline V gene encodes CDR1 SGHRS and CDR2 YFSETQ. This CDR3 comprises 13 residues. The CDR3 sequence is CASSFRGTYGYTF. CDR3 coding DNA: TGCGCCAGCAGCTTCAGGGGTACATATGGCTACACCTTC.

The genes are TRBV5-1 and TRBJ1-2; D is unresolved. Looked up from germline, CDR1 is SGHRS and CDR2 is YFSETQ. The CDR3 loop spans 14 amino acids. The V gene lost 0 bases and the J gene lost 8 bases, with 14 bases spanning the gap. The CDR3, as DNA: TGCGCCAGCAGCTTGGGGACTCAAACCCGGGGCTACACCTTC. It specifies CASSLGTQTRGYTF.

CDR3: CASSQETRFGTEAFF. Written as DNA, the CDR3 is TGCGCCAGCAGCCAAGAGACGAGATTTGGCACTGAAGCTTTCTTT. The chain carries TRBV4-3 and TRBJ1-1; D not certain. CDR3 size: 15 residues. Germline values: CDR1 LGHNA, CDR2 YSLEER. Between the trimmed V and J ends, which lost 0 bases and 4 bases, there was a span of 12 bases.

The chain uses TRBV7-8 and TRBJ2-2, with TRBD1 as a possible D gene (5 bases). The V gene lost 2 bases and the J gene lost 3 bases, with 13 bases spanning the gap. CDR1 is SGHVS and CDR2 is FQNEAQ in the germline V gene. The CDR3 has 16 amino acids. The CDR3 loop is CASSLHAGMYTGELFF. The CDR3 DNA follows: TGTGCCAGCAGCTTACACGCAGGGATGTACACCGGGGAGCTGTTTTTT. Full variable domain (outside the CDR3, taken from reference TRBV7-8 and TRBJ2-2): GAGVSQSPRYKVAKRGQDVALRCDPISGHVSLFWYQQALGQGPEFLTYFQNEAQLDKSGLPSDRFFAERPEGSVSTLKIQRTQQEDSAVYLCASSLHAGMYTGELFFGEGSRLTVL.

In its sample, this clonotype was seen a few times. The chain combines TRBV20-1 with TRBJ1-2; TRBD1 is a possible D gene (5 bases). V was cut by 0 bases and J by 12 bases, with 20 bases left in between. This CDR3 is built from 14 residues. Germline-derived CDR1 and CDR2 are DFQATT and SNEGSKA (reference sequence). CDR3 sequence (DNA): TGCAGTGCTAGAGATAGGCAGGGCGTCGGTTCAGACACCTTC. Translating it yields CSARDRQGVGSDTF.

This clonotype was found a few times. The genes are TRBV7-2 and TRBJ2-7; D possibly corresponds to TRBD1 (5 bases). The V gene lost 8 bases and the J gene lost 3 bases, with 20 bases spanning the gap. The CDR3 runs 15 residues. CDR1 and CDR2 (germline): SGHTA, FQGNSA. CDR3 region: CASRLWGLGVYEQYF. The CDR3 nucleotides are TGTGCCAGCCGCCTGTGGGGCCTAGGAGTCTACGAGCAGTACTTC.

This clonotype was seen more than once but under ten times. CDR3 residues: CASSQPGQNYGYTF. In nucleotides, the CDR3 is TGCGCCAGCAGCCAACCGGGACAGAACTATGGCTACACCTTC. The V call is TRBV4-3, the J call TRBJ1-2; 7 bases match TRBD1. Losses at the gene ends were 2 bases for V and 2 bases for J; bases not matched to a gene: 2. CDR1 and CDR2 (germline): LGHNA, YSLEER. This CDR3 is built from 14 residues.

This chain connects TRBV3-1 to TRBJ1-1, with a tentative D call TRBD1 (5 bases). From germline, CDR1 is LGHDT and CDR2 YNNKEL (reference sequence). Trimming stripped 3 bases from V and 4 bases from J, with 18 bases between. This CDR3 has 16 residues. CDR3 amino acids: CASSQVRGNRPTEAFF. The CDR3 DNA reads as TGTGCCAGCAGCCAGGTCCGGGGGAACCGACCCACTGAAGCTTTCTTT.

The table lists this clonotype with a few counts. This chain joins TRBV9 and TRBJ2-1, with D possibly being TRBD1 (6 bases). From germline, CDR1 is SGDLS and CDR2 YYNGEE. The CDR3 contains 16 residues. V lost 3 bases and J 0 bases, leaving 13 bases between the germline ends. The CDR3 DNA follows: TGTGCCAGCAGCGGCGACAGGAGAAGCTCCTACAATGAGCAGTTCTTC. It encodes CASSGDRRSSYNEQFF.

The chain couples TRBV4-2 to TRBJ2-2, with 9 bases matching TRBD1. Germline CDR1 reads LGHNA; CDR2 reads YNFKEQ. Trimming removed 4 bases from V and 3 bases from J; junction bases left unmatched: 9. The CDR3 totals 17 residues. The CDR3 loop is CASSLQPGQGDTGELFF. CDR3 in DNA: TGTGCCAGCAGCCTCCAGCCGGGACAGGGAGACACCGGGGAGCTGTTTTTT.

In its sample, this clonotype was seen a few times. The rearrangement links TRBV12-3 or TRBV12-4 to TRBJ2-1, with TRBD2 identical over 10 bases. With 6 bases clipped from V and 6 bases from J, the junction kept 5 bases outside the gene matches. The CDR3 runs 14 residues. The CDR3 DNA reads TGTGCCAGCAGAGAAGGGACTAGCGTCAATGAGCAGTTCTTC. Protein product: CASREGTSVNEQFF.

The chain has TRBV29-1 and TRBJ1-1; 7 bases fit TRBD1. Trimming at V came to 7 bases and at J to 1 base, leaving 9 bases not matched to a gene. CDR3 length: 14 residues. Germline CDR1 and CDR2: SQVTM and ANQGSEA. CDR3 DNA: TGCAGCGCCCGACAGGGCCCGACGAACACTGAAGCTTTCTTT. Amino acid sequence: CSARQGPTNTEAFF.

This clonotype has only a few counts. V usage is TRBV20-1 and J usage is TRBJ2-1; possible D gene TRBD2, 6 bases. This CDR3 region has 16 residues. Trimming stripped 0 bases from V and 3 bases from J, with 15 bases between. CDR1 is DFQATT, CDR2 SNEGSKA, per germline (reference sequence). CDR3 in amino acids: CSARDSGNPHYNEQFF. As DNA, the CDR3 is TGCAGTGCTAGAGATAGCGGAAATCCGCACTACAATGAGCAGTTCTTC.

The chain recombines TRBV20-1 with TRBJ2-3, with TRBD2 identical over 10 bases. V was clipped by 6 bases and J by 3 bases; unmatched bases: 12. The CDR3 totals 16 residues. Per germline, CDR1 DFQATT and CDR2 SNEGSKA (reference sequence). The DNA of the CDR3 is TGCAGTGCCCGCCGGAGCGGGAGGGCCTTAACAGATACGCAGTATTTT. Translation gives CSARRSGRALTDTQYF.

With regard to this clonotype: A read error may account for a junction end that differs from germline. The chain's CDR3 is CAGSLLRGRFGVEQYF. The DNA of the CDR3 is TGTGCCGGCAGCTTGCTCCGGGGGCGATTCGGCGTCGAGCAGTACTTC. The V gene is TRBV5-8, the J gene TRBJ2-7; the D gene could be TRBD1 or TRBD2 (6 bases each). Germline V gene sequence: CDR1 SGHTS, CDR2 YDEGEE. CDR3 length: 16 residues.

Regarding this clonotype: It may be a read error: a sequence one base away is much more abundant. The chain carries TRBV6-6 and TRBJ1-2, with D tentatively TRBD1 (6 bases). Germline V gives CDR1 MNHNY, CDR2 SVGAGI (reference sequence). The CDR3 consists of 15 residues. The CDR3 protein is CGSAPQGHTNYGYTF. Here the CDR3 DNA reads TGTGGCAGCGCACCCCAGGGGCACACTAACTATGGCTACACCTTC.

This chain uses TRBV20-1 with TRBJ2-5, with D unresolved. V lost 2 bases to trimming and J lost 2 bases, with 6 bases between them. The CDR3 is 12 residues long. Germline lookup yields CDR1 DFQATT and CDR2 SNEGSKA (reference sequence). The CDR3 nucleotides are TGCAGTGCTAGAACGTGGCAAGAGACCCAGTACTTC. Its translation: CSARTWQETQYF.